A single sample gave rise to the 22 T cell receptor beta chains below, sequenced in a study of T cells in narcolepsy. Assay used: immunoSEQ multiplex PCR; TCRdb lists only in-frame clones, some missing. The sample shows tens of thousands of clones, approximately 85% of them seen only once. Sequencing used memory (CD45RA-) CD4+ T cells from blood. These receptors were collected from a human donor in good health.

The chain uses TRBV4-1 and TRBJ2-5, with 8 bases identical to TRBD2. Germline CDR1 is MGHRA and CDR2 is YSYEKL. Germline trimming cut 5 bases from V and 2 bases from J; bases unmatched to any gene: 10. This CDR3 has 16 residues. The CDR3 loop is CASSSQAGVGQETQYF. CDR3 nucleotide sequence: TGCGCCAGCAGCTCTCAAGCGGGAGTGGGGCAAGAGACCCAGTACTTC.

The V and J genes are TRBV13 and TRBJ2-2; possible D gene TRBD2, 6 bases. V lost 5 bases and J lost 1, with 26 bases in between. CDR3 length: 20 residues. The germline V gene encodes CDR1 PRHDT and CDR2 FYEKMQ (reference sequence). The chain's CDR3 is CASSPRWSGGNALNTGELFF. The CDR3 region has the DNA TGTGCCAGCAGCCCCCGATGGAGCGGCGGGAATGCCTTGAACACCGGGGAGCTGTTTTTT. The full variable domain, its missing parts supplied by reference TRBV13 and TRBJ2-2, is AAGVIQSPRHLIKEKRETATLKCYPIPRHDTVYWYQQGPGQDPQFLISFYEKMQSDKGSIPDRFSAQQFSDYHSELNMSSLELGDSALYFCASSPRWSGGNALNTGELFFGEGSRLTVL.

This chain uses TRBV2 with TRBJ2-2; D tentatively fits TRBD1 or TRBD2 (7 bases each). V was cut by 6 bases and J by 4 bases, with 24 bases left in between. Looked up from germline, CDR1 is SNHLY and CDR2 is FYNNEI. The CDR3 spans 18 residues. This chain's CDR3 is CASRSYGQASGITGELFF. CDR3 DNA sequence: TGTGCCAGCAGGTCTTATGGACAGGCTAGCGGCATCACCGGGGAGCTGTTTTTT.

The J gene is TRBJ1-5, the V gene TRBV28; 9 bases line up with TRBD1. Per the germline V gene, CDR1 is MDHEN and CDR2 is SYDVKM. The trim removed 6 bases at V and 6 bases at J, leaving 6 bases unmatched. CDR3 length: 14 residues. CDR3 bases: TGTGCCAGCAGGGGGACAGGGAGTTCTCAGCCCCAGCATTTT. Protein: CASRGTGSSQPQHF.

The chain couples TRBV29-1 to TRBJ2-7; 8 nucleotides match TRBD1. Looked up from germline, CDR1 is SQVTM and CDR2 is ANQGSEA. J gave up 6 bases and V 0 bases, and 10 bases lay outside the gene matches. This CDR3 has 15 residues. The CDR3 region has the DNA TGCAGCGTTGAAGATTCAGGACAGGGTAATCGCGAGCAGTACTTC. Translation: CSVEDSGQGNREQYF.

The chain employs TRBV28 and TRBJ1-4; D gene ambiguous. The CDR3 contains 14 residues. V shed 4 bases and J shed 0 bases, with 6 bases lying between them. The germline gives CDR1 MDHEN, CDR2 SYDVKM. The CDR3, as DNA: TGTGCCAGCAGTTCACCTACAACTAATGAAAAACTGTTTTTT. It translates to CASSSPTTNEKLFF.

This chain connects TRBV29-1 to TRBJ1-2; maybe TRBD1 (5 bases). V lost 3 bases and J lost 8, with 13 bases in between. Per germline, CDR1 SQVTM and CDR2 ANQGSEA. The CDR3 totals 12 residues. As DNA, the CDR3 is TGCAGCGTTGAGGGAGCAGGGTGGGGCTACACCTTC. It encodes CSVEGAGWGYTF.

The chain couples TRBV5-4 to TRBJ1-1, with D possibly TRBD1 on 5 matching bases. From germline, CDR1 is SGHNT and CDR2 YYREEE (reference sequence). The CDR3 is made up of 14 amino acids. With 2 bases removed from V and 1 base from J, the gap between germline ends came to 9 bases. The CDR3 loop reads CASSLSQGNTEAFF. Written as DNA, the CDR3 is TGTGCCAGCAGCTTAAGCCAGGGGAACACTGAAGCTTTCTTT.

In this sample, this clone turned up once. The rearrangement joins TRBV13 to TRBJ2-6; D is undetermined. V dropped 1 base and J dropped 0 bases, with 4 bases sitting between them. Germline CDR1 and CDR2: PRHDT and FYEKMQ (reference sequence). This CDR3 region has 15 residues. The CDR3 is CASSLVRSGANVLTF. The CDR3 DNA is TGTGCCAGCAGCTTAGTGCGCTCTGGGGCCAACGTCCTGACTTTC.

The sample holds one count of this clone. This sample also contains other DNA sequences that code for the same CDR3. The chain carries TRBV20-1 and TRBJ2-1; D is uncertain. This CDR3 has 11 amino acids. V gave up 6 bases and J gave up 8 bases, with 11 bases separating them. Germline CDR1 DFQATT, CDR2 SNEGSKA (reference sequence). The CDR3 DNA follows: TGCAGTGCGCGCGGCTTAGATGAGCAGTTCTTC. This gives the protein CSARGLDEQFF.

The rearrangement uses TRBV13 and TRBJ1-1; the D is unclear. Trimming took off 1 base at V and 1 base at J, with 13 bases between the two ends. The CDR3 is 16 residues long. The germline V gene encodes CDR1 PRHDT and CDR2 FYEKMQ (reference sequence). CDR3 residues: CASSLAGSGWNTEAFF. The DNA of the CDR3 is TGTGCCAGCAGCTTAGCGGGGAGCGGGTGGAACACTGAAGCTTTCTTT.

The rearrangement joins TRBV27 to TRBJ2-1; 14 nucleotides match TRBD2. J gave up 9 bases and V 6 bases, and 7 bases lay outside the gene matches. The CDR3 has 15 residues. Germline CDR1 is MNHEY and CDR2 is SMNVEV (reference sequence). In DNA form, the CDR3 reads TGTGCCAGCAGAATGGGACTAGCGGGAGTGGGTGAGCAGTTCTTC. Its protein is CASRMGLAGVGEQFF.

The CDR3 protein is CASSTGTSGANEQFF. CDR3 coding DNA: TGTGCCAGTAGTACCGGGACTAGCGGCGCCAATGAGCAGTTCTTC. J is TRBJ2-1 and V is TRBV19; 11 bases align to TRBD2. Trimming took 4 bases from V and 6 from J; bases not matched to a gene: 5. Per the germline V gene, CDR1 is LNHDA and CDR2 is SQIVND (reference sequence). The CDR3 spans 15 residues.

This clone was found a few times. The chain is built from TRBV5-6 and TRBJ2-5; 11 nucleotides align to TRBD1. Unmatched junction bases numbered 6, after V lost 4 bases and J lost 1 base. CDR3 length equals 16 residues. Per germline, CDR1 SGHDT and CDR2 YYEEEE. CDR3 residues: CASSTGTGGFQETQYF. The CDR3 coding sequence is TGTGCCAGCAGCACTGGGACAGGGGGGTTCCAAGAGACCCAGTACTTC.

This clone was detected only a few times. The chain has TRBV7-9 and TRBJ2-7; 8 bases are shared with TRBD1. The germline V gene has CDR1 SEHNR and CDR2 FQNEAQ (reference sequence). The CDR3 loop spans 14 amino acids. Trimming removed 2 bases from V and 6 bases from J; junction bases left unmatched: 6. The CDR3 coding sequence is TGTGCCAGCAGCTTAATGGGGACAGGCGGCGAGCAGTACTTC. This translates into CASSLMGTGGEQYF.

V gene TRBV7-9 combines with J gene TRBJ1-1; D is uncertain. The CDR3 loop spans 13 amino acids. Germline assignment: CDR1 SEHNR and CDR2 FQNEAQ (reference sequence). V was shortened by 3 bases and J by 6 bases, with 11 bases between the two germline ends. The DNA for the CDR3 is TGTGCCAGCAGCTTCATGGAGGGTTCTGAAGCTTTCTTT. This sequence encodes CASSFMEGSEAFF.

The chain joins TRBV11-2 to TRBJ2-5; 8 nucleotides align to TRBD1. The germline V gene has CDR1 SGHAT and CDR2 FQNNGV. The length of the CDR3 is 15 residues. The V and J ends lost 4 bases and 2 bases, in that order; junction bases with no gene match: 6. This CDR3 is CASSSPTGGQETQYF. DNA for the CDR3: TGTGCCAGCAGCTCCCCTACAGGGGGACAAGAGACCCAGTACTTC. The complete variable domain, with remaining parts taken from reference TRBV11-2 and TRBJ2-5, reads EAGVAQSPRYKIIEKRQSVAFWCNPISGHATLYWYQQILGQGPKLLIQFQNNGVVDDSQLPKDRFSAERLKGVDSTLKIQPAKLEDSAVYLCASSSPTGGQETQYFGPGTRLLVL.

In this sample, this clone turned up a few times. The chain uses TRBV6-4 and TRBJ2-3; 10 nucleotides line up with TRBD1. Germline lookup yields CDR1 MRHNA and CDR2 SNTAGT. Unmatched junction bases numbered 9, after V lost 4 bases and J lost 11 bases. This CDR3 is 14 amino acids long. The CDR3 DNA is TGTGCCAGCAGTGCCTCTCCGGGGACAGGGGAGCAGTATTTT. Encoded protein: CASSASPGTGEQYF.

This rearrangement joins TRBV27 to TRBJ2-4; D uncertain. Germline V gene data show CDR1 as MNHEY and CDR2 as SMNVEV (reference sequence). Deletions cut 2 bases from V and 0 bases from J, with 5 bases between. The CDR3 is 14 residues long. CDR3 in amino acids: CASSLMTAKNIQYF. DNA for the CDR3: TGTGCCAGCAGTTTAATGACAGCCAAAAACATTCAGTACTTC.

This sequence joins TRBV2 and TRBJ2-1; 8 nucleotides line up with TRBD2. The CDR3 covers 12 residues. Trimming at V came to 2 bases and at J to 14 bases, leaving 5 bases not matched to a gene. Germline CDR1 SNHLY, CDR2 FYNNEI. CDR3 protein: CASSEKREMEFF. CDR3 bases: TGTGCCAGCAGTGAAAAGCGGGAGATGGAGTTCTTC.

The chain uses TRBV29-1 and TRBJ2-1; 7 bases are shared with TRBD2. The germline gives CDR1 SQVTM, CDR2 ANQGSEA. Unmatched junction bases numbered 14, after V lost 0 bases and J lost 9 bases. The CDR3 sequence is 16 residues long. As DNA, the CDR3 is TGCAGCGTTGAAGAAGCCCCTGGACTAGGTAACGGTGAGCAGTTCTTC. This codes for CSVEEAPGLGNGEQFF.

The J gene is TRBJ1-1, the V gene TRBV20-1, with D maybe TRBD1 (5 bases). This CDR3 spans 11 amino acids. Germline lookup yields CDR1 DFQATT and CDR2 SNEGSKA (reference sequence). DNA for the CDR3: TGCAGATCTACCCAGGGAACTGAAGCTTTCTTT. This codes for CRSTQGTEAFF.